The 32 T cell receptor beta chains below all came from one sample that was sequenced in a study of technical replicates of blood from several donors. Only in-frame clones appear in the TCRdb table, and some are missing; sequencing was by immunoSEQ multiplex PCR. The sample contains tens of thousands of clones, around 94% of which appear only once. Sequencing input: T cells isolated from PBMCs. Receptor source: a human donor in good health.

The rearrangement links TRBV6-5 to TRBJ1-1; tentative D call: TRBD1 (6 bases). V was shortened by 6 bases and J by 9 bases, with 20 bases between the two germline ends. The CDR3 consists of 14 residues. Germline V gives CDR1 MNHEY, CDR2 SVGAGI. CDR3 residues: CASRLPTPGGKAFF. The CDR3 coding sequence is TGTGCCAGCAGGCTCCCGACCCCGGGGGGCAAAGCTTTCTTT.

The chain is built from TRBV6-6 and TRBJ2-1; no reliable D call. The CDR3 has 11 residues. Germline V gene lookup returns CDR1 MNHNY and CDR2 SVGAGI (reference sequence). The germline V and J ends were trimmed by 8 bases and 4 bases, with 6 bases remaining between them. The CDR3 sequence: CASGAYNEQFF. In DNA, the CDR3 is TGTGCCAGCGGAGCATACAATGAGCAGTTCTTC.

Of note for this clone: This same CDR3 is encoded by further DNA sequences in the sample. The gene calls are TRBV13 and TRBJ2-7; 7 bases align to TRBD1. The CDR3 has 16 amino acids. Unmatched junction bases numbered 7, after V lost 2 bases and J lost 0 bases. Germline CDR1 PRHDT, CDR2 FYEKMQ (reference sequence). This chain's CDR3 is CASSLRGGDSSYEQYF. The CDR3 region has the DNA TGTGCCAGCAGCTTAAGGGGTGGGGACAGCTCCTACGAGCAGTACTTC.

This chain links TRBV29-1 with TRBJ2-1; D perhaps matches TRBD1 (6 bases). The CDR3 length is 15 residues. Trimming left V 3 bases short and J 0 bases short, with 12 bases between. Germline V CDR1 and CDR2: SQVTM, ANQGSEA. As DNA, the CDR3 is TGCAGCGTTGAGACAGGCGATAGCTCCTACAATGAGCAGTTCTTC. Protein sequence: CSVETGDSSYNEQFF.

V is TRBV29-1 and J is TRBJ2-7; D might be TRBD2 (6 bases). Deletions cut 4 bases from V and 3 bases from J, with 13 bases between. Germline loops: CDR1 SQVTM, CDR2 ANQGSEA. The CDR3 is 13 residues long. The CDR3 bases are TGCAGCGTTGTCTGGGCGGGGAACTACGAGCAGTACTTC. Its translation: CSVVWAGNYEQYF.

The rearrangement uses TRBV12-5 and TRBJ1-5; 7 nucleotides match TRBD1. Germline CDR1 and CDR2: LGHNT and FRNRAP. The trim removed 2 bases at V and 5 bases at J, leaving 9 bases unmatched. The CDR3 sequence is 16 residues long. CDR3 amino acids: CASGLQSSQGHQPQHF. The DNA for the CDR3 is TGTGCTAGTGGTTTGCAGTCGTCACAGGGGCATCAGCCCCAGCATTTT.

This clone was observed once. This chain links TRBV7-8 with TRBJ1-1, with TRBD1 matching over 9 bases. J gave up 5 bases and V 5 bases, and 3 bases lay outside the gene matches. This CDR3 has 13 amino acids. The germline gives CDR1 SGHVS, CDR2 FQNEAQ. Here the CDR3 DNA reads TGTGCCAGCAGCACAGACAGGGGGACTGAAGCTTTCTTT. Amino acid sequence: CASSTDRGTEAFF.

The chain is built from TRBV7-6 and TRBJ1-5; the D gene is possibly TRBD1 (5 bases). From germline, CDR1 is SGHVS and CDR2 FNYEAQ. CDR3 length: 15 residues. V dropped 2 bases and J dropped 5 bases, with 13 bases sitting between them. CDR3 in DNA: TGTGCCAGCAGCTTACTGGGGGGGTGGTATCAGCCCCAGCATTTT. Amino acids: CASSLLGGWYQPQHF. The whole variable domain, filled in from reference TRBV7-6 and TRBJ1-5, reads GAGVSQSPRYKVTKRGQDVALRCDPISGHVSLYWYRQALGQGPEFLTYFNYEAQQDKSGLPNDRFSAERPEGSISTLTIQRTEQRDSAMYRCASSLLGGWYQPQHFGDGTRLSIL.

This clone was seen just once. V and J are TRBV28 and TRBJ1-5, with 7 bases aligning to TRBD1. V shed 3 bases and J 6 bases; nucleotides not matched to a gene: 2. This CDR3 is 13 amino acids long. From germline, CDR1 is MDHEN and CDR2 SYDVKM. The CDR3 protein is CASSLDRIQPQHF. The CDR3 region has the DNA TGTGCCAGCAGTTTGGACAGGATTCAGCCCCAGCATTTT.

The V gene is TRBV29-1, the J gene TRBJ2-5, with D uncertain. The CDR3 length is 13 residues. V lost 3 bases to trimming and J lost 5 bases, with 13 bases between them. Germline V gene sequence: CDR1 SQVTM, CDR2 ANQGSEA. CDR3 amino acids: CSVENWSVETQYF. DNA of the CDR3: TGCAGCGTTGAGAACTGGAGTGTCGAGACCCAGTACTTC.

CDR3 sequence: CASSSFRLRNTEAFF. CDR3 in DNA: TGTGCCAGCAGCTCCTTCCGACTGAGGAACACTGAAGCTTTCTTT. The V gene is TRBV11-2, the J gene TRBJ1-1; D unclear. Germline CDR1 and CDR2: SGHAT and FQNNGV. Trimming shortened V by 4 bases and J by 1 base, and 13 bases separated the two germline ends. The CDR3 contains 15 residues. The variable domain in full, with the rest retrieved from reference TRBV11-2 and TRBJ1-1, is EAGVAQSPRYKIIEKRQSVAFWCNPISGHATLYWYQQILGQGPKLLIQFQNNGVVDDSQLPKDRFSAERLKGVDSTLKIQPAKLEDSAVYLCASSSFRLRNTEAFFGQGTRLTVV.

This sequence joins TRBV6-5 and TRBJ1-1; 8 bases line up with TRBD1. The germline V gene has CDR1 MNHEY and CDR2 SVGAGI. V dropped 4 bases and J dropped 3; count of bases not matched to a gene: 10. The CDR3 length is 16 residues. This CDR3 reads CASSLAQGTGDTEAFF. As DNA, the CDR3 is TGTGCCAGCAGTTTGGCCCAGGGGACAGGAGACACTGAAGCTTTCTTT.

CDR3 DNA sequence: TGTGCCAGCAGCTTAATATCGGGATCCTACGAGCAGTACTTC. As protein: CASSLISGSYEQYF. This rearrangement joins TRBV7-9 to TRBJ2-7; a weak D match, TRBD2 (5 bases). Germline CDR1 is SEHNR and CDR2 is FQNEAQ (reference sequence). The CDR3 is made up of 14 amino acids. The V and J ends lost 2 bases and 1 base respectively, with 9 bases between them.

The V gene is TRBV6-6, the J gene TRBJ1-2; the match to TRBD1 covers 7 bases. The CDR3 runs to 14 residues. Germline V CDR1 and CDR2: MNHNY, SVGAGI (reference sequence). J was trimmed by 5 bases and V by 7 bases; bases with no gene match: 10. CDR3 nucleotides: TGTGCCAGCACCGTCCCGGGACAGCCATATGGCTACACCTTC. It is translated as CASTVPGQPYGYTF.

The chain uses TRBV14 and TRBJ1-6; unclear D gene. The CDR3 runs to 19 residues. Trimming took off 1 base at V and 6 bases at J, with 22 bases between the two ends. Germline V gene data show CDR1 as SGHDN and CDR2 as FVKESK. In nucleotides, the CDR3 is TGTGCCAGCAGCCAAGCGACATTCGGTCGGGGAGGTGGTAATTCACCCCTCCACTTT. This sequence encodes CASSQATFGRGGGNSPLHF.

In DNA, the CDR3 is TGTGCCACCAGCAGAGGCCTCCAAGGGGAGGGGCTCTCCTACGAGCAGTACTTC. It is translated as CATSRGLQGEGLSYEQYF. This chain uses TRBV15 with TRBJ2-7, with 7 bases fitting TRBD2. This CDR3 spans 18 amino acids. Germline V gives CDR1 LNHNV, CDR2 YYDKDF (reference sequence). V shed 1 base and J 0 bases; nucleotides not matched to a gene: 12.

This clone has only one observation. V usage is TRBV28 and J usage is TRBJ2-1, with 10 bases that match TRBD2. Trimming took 6 bases from V and 14 from J; bases not matched to a gene: 16. The CDR3 extends over 15 amino acids. Germline V lookup: CDR1 MDHEN, CDR2 SYDVKM. This chain's CDR3 is CASRTGTSVFRPEFF. As DNA, the CDR3 is TGTGCCAGCAGAACCGGGACTAGCGTTTTCCGCCCAGAGTTCTTC.

The CDR3 region has the DNA TGTGCCAGCAGCTTAGCATTGGACAGCACCTACGAGCAGTACTTC. Translated, it gives CASSLALDSTYEQYF. The gene calls are TRBV11-1 and TRBJ2-7, with D possibly TRBD1 on 6 matching bases. Germline assignment: CDR1 SGHAT and CDR2 FQDESV (reference sequence). This CDR3 is built from 15 residues. V shed 0 bases and J shed 2 bases, with 11 bases lying between them.

This chain joins TRBV7-9 and TRBJ2-1; no definite D call. V gave up 6 bases and J gave up 9 bases, with 6 bases separating them. Germline CDR1 and CDR2: SEHNR and FQNEAQ (reference sequence). This CDR3 comprises 10 residues. CDR3 in DNA: TGTGCCAGCAGGCCGGGTGAGCAGTTCTTC. Its translation: CASRPGEQFF.

The rearrangement links TRBV11-3 to TRBJ2-7; 8 bases line up with TRBD1. CDR1 SGHNT and CDR2 YENEEA come from the germline V gene. The length of the CDR3 is 13 residues. The V and J ends lost 6 bases and 2 bases, in that order; junction bases with no gene match: 3. For the CDR3, the DNA is TGTGCCAGCAGGTCCAGGGGGCCCTACGAGCAGTACTTC. Its translation: CASRSRGPYEQYF.

On this clone: A junction boundary mismatches the germline segment, possibly from a read error. V gene TRBV28 combines with J gene TRBJ2-1; the D is unclear. The CDR3 is 11 residues long. Germline V CDR1 and CDR2: MDHEN, SYDVKM. This CDR3 reads CASSYSAYMVF. The CDR3 DNA reads as TGTGCCAGCAGTTACTCCGCGTATATGGTCTTC.

The chain has TRBV20-1 and TRBJ2-5; no reliable D call. Germline V CDR1 and CDR2: DFQATT, SNEGSKA (reference sequence). This CDR3 is 10 amino acids long. V was trimmed by 3 bases and J by 4 bases, leaving 3 bases between them. This chain's CDR3 is CSASLETQYF. The CDR3 DNA sequence: TGCAGTGCTAGTCTAGAGACCCAGTACTTC.

This clone was detected a few times. The J gene is TRBJ1-1, the V gene TRBV10-2; D ambiguous. Deletions cut 6 bases from V and 2 bases from J, with 4 bases between. CDR3 length: 11 residues. Germline V lookup: CDR1 WSHSY, CDR2 SAAADI. The CDR3 reads CASSRNTEAFF. The DNA of the CDR3 is TGCGCCAGCAGCAGAAACACTGAAGCTTTCTTT.

CDR3 sequence reads: CASSPGLTRPYTQYF. CDR3 in DNA: TGTGCCAGCAGCCCCGGACTGACACGCCCATATACGCAGTATTTT. This chain connects TRBV28 to TRBJ2-3; D is perhaps TRBD2 (5 bases). V was pared by 6 bases and J by 7 bases, with 20 bases between. CDR1 is MDHEN and CDR2 is SYDVKM in the germline V gene. This CDR3 contains 15 residues.

The genes are TRBV5-1 and TRBJ2-3; 7 nucleotides line up with TRBD1. The V gene's germline CDR1 is SGHRS and CDR2 YFSETQ. Unmatched junction bases numbered 0, after V lost 0 bases and J lost 5 bases. The CDR3 spans 13 residues. CDR3 coding DNA: TGCGCCAGCAGCTTGGGGACAGGAGATACGCAGTATTTT. The encoded protein is CASSLGTGDTQYF.

The genes are TRBV13 and TRBJ2-1, with 10 bases fitting TRBD1. This CDR3 has 16 amino acids. Germline loops: CDR1 PRHDT, CDR2 FYEKMQ (reference sequence). Trimming removed 5 bases from V and 1 base from J; junction bases left unmatched: 5. The CDR3 region is CASSPQGQGSYNEQFF. CDR3 nucleotide sequence: TGTGCCAGCAGCCCGCAGGGACAGGGGTCCTACAATGAGCAGTTCTTC.

The rearrangement joins TRBV7-6 to TRBJ2-5; D possibly corresponds to TRBD2 (5 bases). The V end was cut by 4 bases, the J end by 5 bases, with 8 bases between. From germline, CDR1 is SGHVS and CDR2 FNYEAQ. This CDR3 is built from 12 residues. The DNA of the CDR3 is TGTGCCAGCAGCTCACTAGGGGAGACCCAGTACTTC. Translating gives CASSSLGETQYF.

The CDR3 DNA sequence: TGTGCCAGCAGCTTATGGACGGGGGGCGGTAGCAATCAGCCCCAGCATTTT. It specifies CASSLWTGGGSNQPQHF. The V call is TRBV7-9, the J call TRBJ1-5, with a weak D call TRBD1 (6 bases). Germline V gene sequence: CDR1 SEHNR, CDR2 FQNEAQ (reference sequence). The length of the CDR3 is 17 residues. Trimming removed 2 bases from V and 0 bases from J, with 14 bases in between.

The J gene is TRBJ2-1, the V gene TRBV5-5; D ambiguous. With 1 base removed from V and 8 bases from J, the gap between germline ends came to 10 bases. This CDR3 comprises 13 residues. Germline V lookup: CDR1 SGHKS, CDR2 YYEKEE (reference sequence). The CDR3 loop is CASSLIGYDEQFF. DNA for the CDR3: TGTGCCAGCAGCTTGATCGGTTACGATGAGCAGTTCTTC.

The chain carries TRBV7-9 and TRBJ1-1; D remains ambiguous. The CDR3 consists of 14 residues. CDR1 and CDR2 from the germline V gene are SEHNR and FQNEAQ (reference sequence). Deletions cut 4 bases from V and 1 base from J, with 10 bases between. CDR3 bases: TGTGCCAGCAGCTCAACCGGTCAGAACACTGAAGCTTTCTTT. It translates to CASSSTGQNTEAFF.

V usage is TRBV28 and J usage is TRBJ1-2; TRBD1 matches 12 bases. The V gene end was trimmed by 6 bases and the J gene end by 2 bases; junction bases not matched to a gene: 7. The CDR3 length is 16 residues. Germline values: CDR1 MDHEN, CDR2 SYDVKM. The CDR3, as DNA: TGTGCCAGCAGAACCGGGACAGGGGGCTCAAACTATGGCTACACCTTC. Its protein is CASRTGTGGSNYGYTF.

The chain has TRBV29-1 and TRBJ2-2; D is unclear. CDR1 is SQVTM and CDR2 is ANQGSEA in the germline V gene. The CDR3 extends over 11 amino acids. Trimming left V 7 bases short and J 6 bases short, with 9 bases between. The DNA of the CDR3 is TGCAGCGCCGTTGTCTCCGGGGAGCTGTTTTTT. Encoded protein: CSAVVSGELFF.